The 26 T cell receptor beta chains in this list originate from one sample, sequenced in a study of T cells in Graves' hyperthyroidism and ophthalmopathy. Amplified TCR beta CDR3 regions came from RNA transcripts. A set of HTBI primers served as the primers for a first-round RT-PCR of the TCR CDR3. TCRdb re-analysed the multiplex PCR reads in MiXCR, keeping a single row per CDR3 protein. Of about 200,000 distinct CDR3 sequences listed, approximately 16% are singletons. Sequenced: blood. All receptors come from a woman between 45 and 60 years old with Graves' hyperthyroidism.

This clonotype was seen more than once but under ten times. The gene calls are TRBV19 and TRBJ2-1; maybe TRBD1 (6 bases). The germline V gene encodes CDR1 LNHDA and CDR2 SQIVND (reference sequence). V lost 2 bases and J 6 bases, leaving 11 bases between the germline ends. The CDR3 loop spans 14 amino acids. CDR3 coding DNA: TGTGCCAGTAGTATACTCGGGACACTCAATGAGCAGTTCTTC. Protein sequence: CASSILGTLNEQFF.

The CDR3 region is CSAPSGKGNQPQHF. The CDR3 DNA reads as TGCAGTGCCCCGTCAGGCAAGGGCAATCAGCCCCAGCATTTT. The rearrangement joins TRBV20-1 to TRBJ1-5; D is unclear. Looked up from germline, CDR1 is DFQATT and CDR2 is SNEGSKA (reference sequence). Trimming removed 6 bases from V and 2 bases from J, with 14 bases in between. CDR3 length: 14 residues.

This CDR3 is CSGGHNLYEQYF. For the CDR3, the DNA is TGCAGCGGAGGACATAACCTCTACGAGCAGTACTTC. V gene TRBV29-1 combines with J gene TRBJ2-7; possible D gene TRBD1, 5 bases. V was clipped by 7 bases and J by 3 bases, with 13 bases between them. CDR3 length: 12 residues. Germline-derived CDR1 and CDR2 are SQVTM and ANQGSEA.

As DNA, the CDR3 is TGTGCCAGCAGTCAATTCCGTCGGGGGACAGATACGCAGTATTTT. Its translation: CASSQFRRGTDTQYF. The chain joins TRBV7-9 to TRBJ2-3, with D possibly being TRBD2 (6 bases). Germline-derived CDR1 and CDR2 are SEHNR and FQNEAQ (reference sequence). The CDR3 has 15 amino acids. V was trimmed by 6 bases and J by 3 bases, leaving 16 bases between them.

The CDR3 nucleotides read TGTGCCAGCAGCGTAGCGACAGGGGATTCACCCCTCCACTTT. This sequence encodes CASSVATGDSPLHF. This sequence joins TRBV9 and TRBJ1-6, with 8 bases that match TRBD1. The CDR3 is made up of 14 amino acids. Germline V lookup: CDR1 SGDLS, CDR2 YYNGEE. V shed 0 bases, J shed 8 bases, and the junction held 1 base outside the gene matches.

This clonotype was observed a handful of times. The rearrangement uses TRBV15 and TRBJ2-3, with a weak D call TRBD1 (6 bases). The V and J ends lost 1 base and 6 bases respectively, with 17 bases between them. Germline-derived CDR1 and CDR2 are LNHNV and YYDKDF (reference sequence). The CDR3 loop spans 16 amino acids. Here the CDR3 reads CATSRAQGSLLDTQYF. CDR3 in DNA: TGTGCCACCAGCAGAGCCCAGGGGTCGCTTCTGGATACGCAGTATTTT.

V is TRBV5-1 and J is TRBJ2-7; TRBD2 agrees at 12 bases. Germline-derived CDR1 and CDR2 are SGHRS and YFSETQ. The V gene end was trimmed by 1 base and the J gene end by 2 bases; junction bases not matched to a gene: 10. The CDR3 runs 18 residues. CDR3 sequence: CASSLSGLAGEIPYEQYF. The DNA for the CDR3 is TGCGCCAGCAGCTTGTCGGGACTAGCGGGCGAAATCCCCTACGAGCAGTACTTC.

This clonotype was recorded many times. This sequence joins TRBV30 and TRBJ1-1; TRBD1 matches 9 bases. This CDR3 has 15 amino acids. CDR1 GTSNPN and CDR2 SVGIG come from the germline V gene (reference sequence). V lost 3 bases and J lost 0; bases outside the gene matches: 5. As DNA, the CDR3 is TGTGCCTGGAGCCCACAGGGGGCTTTGAACACTGAAGCTTTCTTT. Residues: CAWSPQGALNTEAFF. Filled out from reference TRBV30 and TRBJ1-1, the complete variable domain reads SQTIHQWPATLVQPVGSPLSLECTVEGTSNPNLYWYRQAAGRGLQLLFYSVGIGQISSEVPQNLSASRPQDRQFILSSKKLLLSDSGFYLCAWSPQGALNTEAFFGQGTRLTVV.

Written as DNA, the CDR3 is TGTGCCAGCAGCCCCAGAGTGGGACGAGGGCGATCGGATGAGCAGTTCTTC. Residues: CASSPRVGRGRSDEQFF. The chain couples TRBV7-9 to TRBJ2-1; D may match TRBD1 or TRBD2 (5 bases each). V lost 5 bases, J lost 8 bases, and 25 bases lay in between. Germline V gene sequence: CDR1 SEHNR, CDR2 FQNEAQ (reference sequence). The CDR3 is 17 amino acids.

This clonotype appeared many times. The V and J genes are TRBV6-2 or TRBV6-3 and TRBJ2-1; 14 nucleotides match TRBD2. This CDR3 contains 17 residues. Trimming took 8 bases from V and 7 from J; bases not matched to a gene: 13. Germline assignment: CDR1 MNHEY and CDR2 SVGEGT. CDR3 DNA sequence: TGTGCCAGCGGCCGCCGACTAGCGGGAGGGCCAATGAATGAGCAGTTCTTC. Amino acid sequence: CASGRRLAGGPMNEQFF.

This clonotype has a count of ten or more. The genes are TRBV5-1 and TRBJ2-3; 12 positions agree with TRBD2. The CDR3 spans 19 residues. V was pared by 3 bases and J by 2 bases, with 13 bases of the junction left unmatched. Per germline, CDR1 SGHRS and CDR2 YFSETQ. CDR3 residues: CASSSPSSGRAFDTDTQYF. CDR3 sequence (DNA): TGCGCCAGCAGCTCCCCGTCTAGCGGGAGGGCCTTTGACACAGATACGCAGTATTTT.

This clonotype was counted ten times or more. This rearrangement joins TRBV18 to TRBJ2-2, with no clear D. The CDR3 runs 12 residues. Trimming pared 2 bases from V and 5 bases from J, leaving 3 bases between. CDR1 is KGHSH, CDR2 LQKENI, per germline. The chain's CDR3 is CASSPLTGELFF. The CDR3 DNA sequence: TGTGCCAGCTCACCATTAACCGGGGAGCTGTTTTTT.

This clonotype was counted at least ten times. The chain recombines TRBV11-2 with TRBJ2-7; the D is unclear. Trimming took off 6 bases at V and 0 bases at J, with 15 bases between the two ends. The CDR3 loop spans 15 amino acids. CDR1 SGHAT and CDR2 FQNNGV come from the germline V gene. The CDR3, as DNA: TGTGCCAGCAGACCCATAGGCCAAAGCTCCTACGAGCAGTACTTC. Encoded protein: CASRPIGQSSYEQYF.

This clonotype was counted a few times. This rearrangement joins TRBV12-3 or TRBV12-4 to TRBJ1-5; the match to TRBD1 covers 8 bases. The junction had 11 bases not matched to a gene; V was cut back by 6 bases and J by 16 bases. This CDR3 is built from 12 residues. Written as DNA, the CDR3 is TGTGCCAGCAGAGCCGGACAGGGAAGTCTTCATTTT. This encodes CASRAGQGSLHF.

This clonotype was seen more than once but under ten times. The chain carries TRBV7-3 and TRBJ2-7, with TRBD2 matching 8 bases. Germline V gene sequence: CDR1 SGHTA, CDR2 FQGTGA. J gave up 5 bases and V 2 bases, and 8 bases lay outside the gene matches. This CDR3 has 15 amino acids. CDR3: CASSLSPGGPHEQYF. The CDR3 nucleotides are TGTGCCAGCAGCTTATCCCCGGGAGGGCCCCACGAGCAGTACTTC.

This clonotype was seen a few times. The rearrangement joins TRBV30 to TRBJ1-6, with 7 bases matching TRBD1. Germline CDR1 and CDR2: GTSNPN and SVGIG (reference sequence). The length of the CDR3 is 13 residues. The V and J ends lost 1 base and 9 bases, in that order; junction bases with no gene match: 3. In DNA, the CDR3 is TGTGCCTGGAGTGACAGGGGTGGTTCACCCCTCCACTTT. It encodes CAWSDRGGSPLHF.

This clonotype was found many times. The chain's CDR3 is CSAWAFYSYNEQFF. The CDR3 DNA reads TGCAGTGCTTGGGCGTTCTACTCCTACAATGAGCAGTTCTTC. This chain connects TRBV20-1 to TRBJ2-1; D is unresolved. V was pared by 5 bases and J by 0 bases, with 11 bases between. Germline assignment: CDR1 DFQATT and CDR2 SNEGSKA (reference sequence). The length of the CDR3 is 14 residues.

The table lists this clonotype with many counts. The chain joins TRBV6-1 to TRBJ1-1, with unresolved D. The CDR3 has 15 amino acids. V shed 0 bases and J shed 1 base, with 9 bases lying between them. The germline CDR1 and CDR2 sequences are MNHNS and SASEGT. DNA for the CDR3: TGTGCCAGCAGTGAAGCTCGGCCAGCGAACACTGAAGCTTTCTTT. This gives the protein CASSEARPANTEAFF.

This clonotype was observed at least ten times. The chain combines TRBV18 with TRBJ2-1, with a weak D call TRBD2 (5 bases). The CDR3 consists of 16 residues. Between the trimmed V and J ends, which lost 2 bases and 7 bases, there was a span of 18 bases. In germline, CDR1 is KGHSH, CDR2 LQKENI. CDR3 sequence reads: CASSPSQRSLQNEQFF. The CDR3, as DNA: TGTGCCAGCTCACCATCCCAGCGGAGCTTACAAAATGAGCAGTTCTTC.

There are many counts of this clonotype. The genes are TRBV19 and TRBJ1-5; D call uncertain. The CDR3 loop spans 16 amino acids. Germline V gene sequence: CDR1 LNHDA, CDR2 SQIVND (reference sequence). Trimming stripped 5 bases from V and 4 bases from J, with 18 bases between. The CDR3 coding sequence is TGTGCCAGTAGTGCCCCGGACCAGAAGGGTAATCAGCCCCAGCATTTT. It codes for CASSAPDQKGNQPQHF.

V usage is TRBV3-1 and J usage is TRBJ2-5; TRBD1 agrees at 11 bases. Germline CDR1 and CDR2: LGHDT and YNNKEL (reference sequence). Trimming cost V 4 bases and J 2 bases; bases outside gene matches: 9. The CDR3 length is 17 residues. Written as DNA, the CDR3 is TGTGCCAGCAGCCGAGTAAGGGACAGGGGGGCGCAAGAGACCCAGTACTTC. Translation gives CASSRVRDRGAQETQYF.

The rearrangement links TRBV7-9 to TRBJ2-5; D is unresolved. Trimming removed 1 base from V and 5 bases from J, with 14 bases in between. Germline V gene data show CDR1 as SEHNR and CDR2 as FQNEAQ (reference sequence). CDR3 length equals 15 residues. The DNA of the CDR3 is TGTGCCAGCAGCTTAGGGCTTTCCGGCTGGGAGACCCAGTACTTC. Translation gives CASSLGLSGWETQYF.

There are many counts of this clonotype. The chain recombines TRBV4-1 with TRBJ2-3, with unresolved D. Trimming pared 0 bases from V and 5 bases from J, leaving 6 bases between. The CDR3 runs to 13 residues. Looked up from germline, CDR1 is MGHRA and CDR2 is YSYEKL. This CDR3 is CASSQDVGDTQYF. CDR3 coding DNA: TGCGCCAGCAGCCAAGATGTGGGAGATACGCAGTATTTT.

This clonotype has only a few counts. CDR3 coding DNA: TGTGCCAGCAGTGAAGGTCTAGCCAGCTACGAGCAGTACTTC. It specifies CASSEGLASYEQYF. The J gene is TRBJ2-7, the V gene TRBV6-1; TRBD2 is a possible D gene (5 bases). The CDR3 runs 14 residues. Trimming removed 1 base from V and 3 bases from J, with 10 bases in between. Germline V lookup: CDR1 MNHNS, CDR2 SASEGT.

This clonotype appeared many times. The chain uses TRBV15 and TRBJ2-1; 8 bases are shared with TRBD1. The J segment lost 0 bases and the V segment lost 2 bases, leaving 12 bases of the junction unmatched. The CDR3 has 19 residues. Looked up from germline, CDR1 is LNHNV and CDR2 is YYDKDF (reference sequence). CDR3 in DNA: TGTGCCACCAGCAGAAGGGACAGGTCCTACCGGAGCTCCTACAATGAGCAGTTCTTC. This encodes CATSRRDRSYRSSYNEQFF.

This clonotype was picked up many times. The J gene is TRBJ2-2, the V gene TRBV12-3 or TRBV12-4; 13 positions agree with TRBD2. The CDR3 has 15 residues. Trimming at V came to 6 bases and at J to 6 bases, leaving 4 bases not matched to a gene. In DNA form, the CDR3 reads TGTGCCAGCAGGACTAGCGGGAGGATAGCCGGGGAGCTGTTTTTT. Translation gives CASRTSGRIAGELFF.